These 29 T cell receptor beta chains were all obtained from the same sample, sequenced in a study of T cells after yellow fever vaccination. A single record per CDR3 protein comes from TCRdb applying MiXCR to the 5' RACE reads. The sample contains around 310,000 distinct CDR3 sequences, 8.7% of which appear only once. The source was PBMCs, collected on the day of the first yellow fever vaccination. The receptors originated from a man in his late teens or twenties who received the YFV17D yellow fever vaccine.

This clonotype was counted at least ten times. This chain uses TRBV12-3 or TRBV12-4 with TRBJ2-5, with 9 bases matching TRBD2. The CDR3 sequence is 14 residues long. V gave up 3 bases and J gave up 4 bases; unmatched junction bases: 3. The CDR3 DNA is TGTGCCAGCAGTTTCGGCGGGGGGGCAGAGACCCAGTACTTC. Translating gives CASSFGGGAETQYF.

In DNA form, the CDR3 reads TGCGCCAGCAGCCAAGGTCAGGGTCAGCCCCAGCATTTT. It yields the protein CASSQGQGQPQHF. The J gene is TRBJ1-5, the V gene TRBV4-1; TRBD1 is a possible D gene (5 bases). The CDR3 loop spans 13 amino acids. Germline CDR1 and CDR2: MGHRA and YSYEKL. The germline V and J ends were trimmed by 1 base and 6 bases, with 7 bases remaining between them.

This clonotype was observed a few times. This sequence joins TRBV28 and TRBJ2-7; D is uncertain. Germline V gene sequence: CDR1 MDHEN, CDR2 SYDVKM. This CDR3 is 15 amino acids long. V was clipped by 4 bases and J by 0 bases, with 13 bases between them. The CDR3: CASSSRARSSYEQYV. CDR3 nucleotide sequence: TGTGCCAGCAGTTCCCGTGCTAGGAGCTCCTACGAGCAGTACGTC.

This clonotype was seen repeatedly, ten times or more. V usage is TRBV9 and J usage is TRBJ2-7; D gene uncertain. The V gene's germline CDR1 is SGDLS and CDR2 YYNGEE. V gave up 2 bases and J gave up 4 bases, with 10 bases separating them. The CDR3 consists of 13 residues. In nucleotides, the CDR3 is TGTGCCAGCAGCGTGACCGAAGGATACGAGCAGTACTTC. Its translation is CASSVTEGYEQYF. The variable domain in full, completed from reference TRBV9 and TRBJ2-7, reads DSGVTQTPKHLITATGQRVTLRCSPRSGDLSVYWYQQSLDQGLQFLIQYYNGEERAKGNILERFSAQQFPDLHSELNLSSLELGDSALYFCASSVTEGYEQYFGPGTRLTVT.

This chain joins TRBV24-1 and TRBJ2-3; 9 bases line up with TRBD1. The germline CDR1 and CDR2 sequences are KGHDR and SFDVKD. CDR3 size: 17 residues. V shed 5 bases, J shed 2 bases, and the junction held 10 bases outside the gene matches. This CDR3 is CATSASWDRVSTDTQYF. DNA for the CDR3: TGTGCCACCAGTGCGAGCTGGGACAGGGTGTCCACAGATACGCAGTATTTT.

This clonotype was seen repeatedly, ten times or more. The chain has TRBV12-3 or TRBV12-4 and TRBJ1-5, with D unresolved. The CDR3 is 14 amino acids. The V end was cut by 6 bases, the J end by 1 base, with 10 bases between. The CDR3 region is CASSTEGSNQPQHF. CDR3 sequence (DNA): TGTGCCAGCAGCACCGAAGGGAGCAATCAGCCCCAGCATTTT.

V and J are TRBV7-2 and TRBJ2-3; 13 bases align to TRBD2. V lost 5 bases, J lost 6 bases, and 11 bases stayed unmatched. CDR3 length: 17 amino acids. Germline CDR1 is SGHTA and CDR2 is FQGNSA. The CDR3 nucleotides are TGTGCCAGCAGCCGGGAACTAGCGGGGGGGCGCGGGGATACGCAGTATTTT. It yields the protein CASSRELAGGRGDTQYF.

The rearrangement links TRBV6-1 to TRBJ2-3, with TRBD2 identical over 9 bases. Looked up from germline, CDR1 is MNHNS and CDR2 is SASEGT. The CDR3 contains 15 residues. Trimming removed 6 bases from V and 4 bases from J; junction bases left unmatched: 8. CDR3 region: CASRVAGAGSDTQYF. CDR3 nucleotide sequence: TGTGCCAGCAGGGTAGCGGGGGCCGGATCAGATACGCAGTATTTT.

This clonotype has more than one count but fewer than ten. The CDR3 DNA reads as TGTGCCAGCAGTTCATACTACAGGGTCATGAACACTGAAGCTTTCTTT. This gives the protein CASSSYYRVMNTEAFF. This rearrangement joins TRBV27 to TRBJ1-1, with D perhaps matching TRBD1 (6 bases). V was clipped by 4 bases and J by 0 bases, with 15 bases between them. Germline CDR1 reads MNHEY; CDR2 reads SMNVEV (reference sequence). The CDR3 sequence is 16 residues long.

The V gene is TRBV7-3, the J gene TRBJ2-2, with 8 bases lining up with TRBD2. This CDR3 has 15 residues. The germline V gene encodes CDR1 SGHTA and CDR2 FQGTGA. Trimming at V came to 2 bases and at J to 5 bases, leaving 4 bases not matched to a gene. This CDR3 is CASSLRGGRTGELFF. CDR3 coding DNA: TGTGCCAGCAGCTTACGGGGGGGCCGGACCGGGGAGCTGTTTTTT.

Many counts were recorded for this clonotype. The V and J genes are TRBV7-9 and TRBJ2-3; TRBD1 matches 7 bases. The CDR3 runs to 14 residues. Germline-derived CDR1 and CDR2 are SEHNR and FQNEAQ (reference sequence). Trimming cost V 5 bases and J 3 bases; bases outside gene matches: 5. The CDR3 sequence: CASSTSQGTDTQYF. The CDR3 DNA follows: TGTGCCAGCAGCACTTCACAGGGGACAGATACGCAGTATTTT. Full variable domain (remainder filled in from reference TRBV7-9 and TRBJ2-3): DTGVSQNPRHKITKRGQNVTFRCDPISEHNRLYWYRQTLGQGPEFLTYFQNEAQLEKSRLLSDRFSAERPKGSFSTLEIQRTEQGDSAMYLCASSTSQGTDTQYFGPGTRLTVL.

This clonotype was observed a handful of times. The V call is TRBV25-1, the J call TRBJ2-3; D tentatively reads TRBD1 or TRBD2 (5 bases each). CDR1 and CDR2 (germline): MGHDK, SYGVNS. Trimming pared 9 bases from V and 10 bases from J, leaving 23 bases between. CDR3 size: 14 residues. The CDR3 region has the DNA TGTGCCAGTAGACACCGGGACCCACTCTTAGCGCAGTATTTT. Its protein is CASRHRDPLLAQYF.

This clonotype has only a few counts. This chain connects TRBV7-2 to TRBJ2-3, with a weak D call TRBD1 (5 bases). The CDR3 contains 13 residues. Germline lookup yields CDR1 SGHTA and CDR2 FQGNSA. Trimming cost V 4 bases and J 6 bases, with 11 bases left between them. The CDR3 spells CASSSTVGDTQYF. The CDR3 DNA follows: TGTGCCAGCAGCTCGACAGTGGGGGATACGCAGTATTTT.

The V and J genes are TRBV29-1 and TRBJ1-2, with 9 positions matching TRBD1. Germline V gene data show CDR1 as SQVTM and CDR2 as ANQGSEA. V gave up 5 bases and J gave up 9 bases; unmatched junction bases: 7. This CDR3 has 12 amino acids. The CDR3 reads CSVYGQGLRYTF. In DNA form, the CDR3 reads TGCAGCGTTTACGGACAGGGGCTCCGCTACACCTTC.

V gene TRBV12-3 or TRBV12-4 combines with J gene TRBJ1-1, with a weak D call TRBD1 (5 bases). The CDR3 contains 13 residues. V was pared by 2 bases and J by 7 bases, with 11 bases between. The DNA of the CDR3 is TGTGCCAGCAGTTTATCAGGGTTCTATGAAGCTTTCTTT. This translates into CASSLSGFYEAFF.

The chain joins TRBV7-2 to TRBJ2-1; 8 nucleotides match TRBD2. Losses at the gene ends were 4 bases for V and 10 bases for J; bases not matched to a gene: 6. Germline lookup yields CDR1 SGHTA and CDR2 FQGNSA. The CDR3 has 13 amino acids. This CDR3 is CASSSGLGAEQFF. The CDR3 coding sequence is TGTGCCAGCAGCTCGGGACTAGGGGCCGAGCAGTTCTTC.

The V call is TRBV29-1, the J call TRBJ1-1, with D tentatively TRBD1 (5 bases). CDR3 size: 13 residues. CDR1 is SQVTM, CDR2 ANQGSEA, per germline. Trimming took 5 bases from V and 6 from J, leaving 16 bases between them. This chain's CDR3 is CSVRDGAVSEAFF. CDR3 coding DNA: TGCAGCGTTAGGGACGGAGCTGTCTCTGAAGCTTTCTTT.

This clonotype came up many times. V usage is TRBV7-9 and J usage is TRBJ2-7; unclear D gene. This CDR3 is 12 amino acids long. Trimming took off 5 bases at V and 3 bases at J, with 8 bases between the two ends. Germline CDR1 is SEHNR and CDR2 is FQNEAQ (reference sequence). Here the CDR3 DNA reads TGTGCCAGCAGCCCGACTGACTACGAGCAGTACTTC. It yields the protein CASSPTDYEQYF.

J is TRBJ1-2 and V is TRBV6-5; D gene unclear. Germline CDR1 is MNHEY and CDR2 is SVGAGI. The CDR3 sequence is 13 residues long. V was cut by 2 bases and J by 6 bases, with 10 bases left in between. In DNA form, the CDR3 reads TGTGCCAGCAGTTACAATTCCCAGGATGGCTACACCTTC. This sequence encodes CASSYNSQDGYTF.

V is TRBV7-2 and J is TRBJ1-1; D not resolved. Germline lookup yields CDR1 SGHTA and CDR2 FQGNSA. Trimming removed 4 bases at V and 3 bases at J, with 15 bases between. The CDR3 covers 15 residues. Here the CDR3 DNA reads TGTGCCAGCAGCTCTCCGAGGGTGGGCTACACTGAAGCTTTCTTT. Translation: CASSSPRVGYTEAFF.

This clonotype appeared many times. The genes are TRBV9 and TRBJ1-6; D unclear. Trimming removed 6 bases at V and 5 bases at J, with 12 bases between. CDR3 length: 14 residues. Germline assignment: CDR1 SGDLS and CDR2 YYNGEE. The CDR3 reads CASNHGSNNSPLHF. The CDR3 nucleotides are TGTGCCAGCAACCACGGGAGCAATAATTCACCCCTCCACTTT.

This clonotype was seen a handful of times. V and J are TRBV5-1 and TRBJ2-3, with TRBD1 matching over 10 bases. With V trimmed by 1 base and J by 4 bases, 3 bases remained unmatched. Germline V CDR1 and CDR2: SGHRS, YFSETQ. The CDR3 loop spans 15 amino acids. This CDR3 reads CASSLTGQGADTQYF. CDR3 nucleotides: TGCGCCAGCAGCTTGACAGGACAGGGGGCAGATACGCAGTATTTT.

This clonotype has at least ten counts. CDR3 nucleotides: TGTGCCAGCAGCGGGGGACTCAGAGATACGCAGTATTTT. Its translation is CASSGGLRDTQYF. The chain joins TRBV7-9 to TRBJ2-3; a weak D match, TRBD2 (6 bases). The V end was cut by 5 bases, the J end by 5 bases, with 11 bases between. The CDR3 has 13 residues. Germline V gene lookup returns CDR1 SEHNR and CDR2 FQNEAQ (reference sequence).

The chain uses TRBV29-1 and TRBJ2-1, with 9 bases matching TRBD1. This CDR3 spans 14 amino acids. J was trimmed by 2 bases and V by 5 bases; bases with no gene match: 4. CDR1 and CDR2 from the germline V gene are SQVTM and ANQGSEA. As DNA, the CDR3 is TGCAGCGTTACCACAGGGGGCGCCTACAATGAGCAGTTCTTC. Translated: CSVTTGGAYNEQFF.

The chain combines TRBV5-1 with TRBJ2-5; D is perhaps TRBD1 or TRBD2 (6 bases each). The CDR3 length is 14 residues. The V gene's germline CDR1 is SGHRS and CDR2 YFSETQ. Deletions cut 3 bases from V and 5 bases from J, with 14 bases between. The CDR3 protein is CASSSGGGLETQYF. CDR3 in DNA: TGCGCCAGCAGCTCTGGAGGGGGTCTGGAGACCCAGTACTTC.

This clonotype has a handful of counts. The chain employs TRBV12-3 or TRBV12-4 and TRBJ1-5; D gene unclear. The CDR3 is 16 amino acids. V gave up 4 bases and J gave up 10 bases, with 23 bases separating them. The CDR3 DNA sequence: TGTGCCAGCAGTTCCCGGCGGCTGGCAGGCCTAGGACCCCAGCATTTT. This encodes CASSSRRLAGLGPQHF.

This clonotype was recorded a few times. The chain has TRBV9 and TRBJ1-1; TRBD1 is a possible D gene (6 bases). This CDR3 spans 15 amino acids. Deletions cut 0 bases from V and 5 bases from J, with 14 bases between. Germline values: CDR1 SGDLS, CDR2 YYNGEE. DNA of the CDR3: TGTGCCAGCAGCGTAGATGGAGGCAGGGGAACTGAAGCTTTCTTT. It specifies CASSVDGGRGTEAFF.

Turning to this clonotype: A read error may explain this, as a much larger clone is one base away. This chain joins TRBV12-3 or TRBV12-4 and TRBJ2-3; 8 positions agree with TRBD2. The CDR3 runs to 13 residues. V was clipped by 3 bases and J by 5 bases; unmatched bases: 1. The DNA for the CDR3 is TGTGCCAGCAGTTTTCTAGCGGGAGATACGCAGTATTTT. Amino acids: CASSFLAGDTQYF.

This chain uses TRBV10-3 with TRBJ2-7, with 9 bases aligning to TRBD1. CDR3 size: 13 residues. V was clipped by 10 bases and J by 0 bases; unmatched bases: 4. Germline CDR1 is ENHRY and CDR2 is SYGVKD. The CDR3 DNA sequence: TGTGCCACCGGGACAGGGAGCTCCTACGAGCAGTACTTC. Translation gives CATGTGSSYEQYF.